Below, one T cell receptor beta chain is given with its context. What it recognizes is unknown. V gave up 4 bases and J gave up 2 bases, with 14 bases separating them. The CDR3 is 15 amino acids. The V gene's germline CDR1 is MGHRA and CDR2 YSYEKL. The primer mix had 60 Vbeta and 13 Jbeta primers. The assay was immunoSEQ multiplex PCR, and TCRdb's table has in-frame clones only and misses some. The sample has 99,000 or so clones, around 10% seen once. The source of the sample is a study of cytomegalovirus exposure and HLA in healthy donors. Study results and caveats: TRBV6-2, TRBV6-3 and some other V segments were unresolvable in 87-base-pair reads.

Sequencing was done on a sample of PBMCs. The receptor was derived from a man aged 35 to 55 in good health and CMV-seropositive. This sequence joins TRBV4-1 and TRBJ2-5, with D possibly matching TRBD2 (6 bases). The CDR3 DNA is TGCGCCAGCAGCCCGAGGGACCGGGAGCAAGAGACCCAGTACTTC. Protein product: CASSPRDREQETQYF.